These 25 T cell receptor beta chains were sequenced from one sample in a study of CD8 T cells in Susac syndrome. An amount of RNA that ranged from 0.5 to 1 ug was reverse transcribed with random hexamers. Using its own MiXCR run on the immunoSEQ multiplex PCR reads, TCRdb lists one record per CDR3 protein. The repertoire includes around 130,000 distinct CDR3 sequences, 90% to 95% of them detected once, and roughly 0.11% sits in the top ten. Sample: CD4+ T cells from PBMCs. These receptor sequences come from a human donor in good health.

The chain is built from TRBV5-1 and TRBJ1-3, with D unresolved. Germline lookup yields CDR1 SGHRS and CDR2 YFSETQ. With 0 bases removed from V and 2 bases from J, the gap between germline ends came to 6 bases. CDR3 length: 14 amino acids. This chain's CDR3 is CASSLDVAGNTIYF. The CDR3 bases are TGCGCCAGCAGCTTGGACGTCGCTGGAAACACCATATATTTT.

This clonotype was seen only once. This chain connects TRBV14 to TRBJ1-1; no definite D call. This CDR3 has 13 residues. CDR1 SGHDN and CDR2 FVKESK come from the germline V gene. V was trimmed by 2 bases and J by 7 bases, leaving 11 bases between them. The CDR3 nucleotides read TGTGCCAGCAGCCAAATTACGGCAGGTGAAGCTTTCTTT. Its translation: CASSQITAGEAFF.

This clonotype was detected only once. The junction differs from germline at one of its ends, possibly a read error. The gene calls are TRBV3-1 and TRBJ2-1, with a weak D call TRBD1 (6 bases). CDR3 length: 13 amino acids. In germline, CDR1 is LGHDT, CDR2 YNNKEL (reference sequence). The chain's CDR3 is CASSQGGTNEQFF. Here the CDR3 DNA reads TGTGCCAGCAGTCAAGGGGGTACCAATGAGCAGTTCTTC.

The rearrangement links TRBV2 to TRBJ1-2; no clear D. CDR1 is SNHLY and CDR2 is FYNNEI in the germline V gene. CDR3 length equals 13 residues. CDR3 in amino acids: CATAGGGVYGYTF. The CDR3 DNA follows: TGTGCTACAGCTGGCGGAGGCGTCTATGGCTACACCTTC.

The V gene is TRBV12-3 or TRBV12-4, the J gene TRBJ2-1; 13 nucleotides match TRBD2. J was trimmed by 7 bases and V by 3 bases; bases with no gene match: 0. The CDR3 totals 14 residues. CDR3 in amino acids: CASSLTSGRNEQFF. The CDR3 DNA sequence: TGTGCCAGCAGTTTGACTAGCGGGAGGAATGAGCAGTTCTTC.

The rearrangement links TRBV27 to TRBJ2-3; D may be TRBD2 (6 bases). The ends were cut back, 3 bases at V and 0 bases at J, with 13 bases in the middle. This CDR3 region has 16 residues. Per germline, CDR1 MNHEY and CDR2 SMNVEV (reference sequence). The CDR3 here is CASSFFRDSSTDTQYF. CDR3 DNA: TGTGCCAGCAGTTTCTTCAGGGACTCTAGCACAGATACGCAGTATTTT.

The gene calls are TRBV7-2 and TRBJ2-3; a weak D match, TRBD2 (6 bases). Trimming took 7 bases from V and 2 from J, leaving 13 bases between them. The CDR3 extends over 14 amino acids. CDR1 is SGHTA, CDR2 FQGNSA, per germline. CDR3 nucleotides: TGTGCCAGCAACTTGAGGAGGGACACAGATACGCAGTATTTT. Its translation: CASNLRRDTDTQYF.

This chain connects TRBV29-1 to TRBJ1-2, with D possibly matching TRBD1 (6 bases). The germline V gene has CDR1 SQVTM and CDR2 ANQGSEA. This CDR3 is 14 amino acids long. Between the trimmed V and J ends, which lost 7 bases and 3 bases, there was a span of 18 bases. For the CDR3, the DNA is TGCAGCGCCGGGGGGGCCGAGGGGTACTATGGCTACACCTTC. This gives the protein CSAGGAEGYYGYTF.

This clonotype was counted a single time. This sequence joins TRBV12-3 or TRBV12-4 and TRBJ2-1, with D unresolved. The V and J ends lost 6 bases and 6 bases respectively, with 12 bases between them. This CDR3 region has 13 residues. DNA of the CDR3: TGTGCCAGCAGGTTTACGACTGCCAATGAGCAGTTCTTC. This sequence encodes CASRFTTANEQFF.

The chain combines TRBV23-1 with TRBJ1-2, with 7 bases matching TRBD1. TRBV23-1 is filed as an ORF, its function uncertain. This CDR3 comprises 15 residues. Trimming removed 4 bases from V and 2 bases from J; junction bases left unmatched: 7. The CDR3 loop reads CASSPGTAVNYGYTF. The CDR3 bases are TGCGCCAGCAGTCCTGGGACAGCCGTAAACTATGGCTACACCTTC.

V gene TRBV5-1 combines with J gene TRBJ1-5; the D gene is possibly TRBD1 (5 bases). Looked up from germline, CDR1 is SGHRS and CDR2 is YFSETQ. Deletions cut 4 bases from V and 1 base from J, with 12 bases between. The length of the CDR3 is 15 residues. CDR3 sequence reads: CASSLSGTSNQPQHF. The DNA for the CDR3 is TGCGCCAGCAGCCTGTCGGGGACCAGCAATCAGCCCCAGCATTTT.

Note on this clonotype: Mismatch with germline at one junction end may stem from a read error. The chain couples TRBV18 to TRBJ2-5; 10 bases fit TRBD1. CDR1 and CDR2 from the germline V gene are KGHSH and LQKENI. This CDR3 comprises 15 residues. CDR3 DNA: TGTGCCGGCTCACCCGGGACAGGGGCGAAAGAGACCCAGTACTTC. Translating gives CAGSPGTGAKETQYF.

This rearrangement joins TRBV23-1 to TRBJ1-5, with 8 bases aligning to TRBD1. TRBV23-1 is placed among ORFs of uncertain function. V dropped 0 bases and J dropped 6; count of bases not matched to a gene: 10. This CDR3 contains 17 residues. In DNA form, the CDR3 reads TGCGCCAGCAGTCAATCGGCGGGGACAGGTGCGGGTCAGCCCCAGCATTTT. It yields the protein CASSQSAGTGAGQPQHF.

The chain uses TRBV29-1 and TRBJ1-1; D may be TRBD1 (6 bases). Germline loops: CDR1 SQVTM, CDR2 ANQGSEA. The CDR3 covers 14 residues. V was shortened by 7 bases and J by 0 bases, with 15 bases between the two germline ends. This CDR3 is CSATTTGLNTEAFF. The CDR3 DNA is TGCAGCGCCACGACAACAGGGTTGAACACTGAAGCTTTCTTT.

V gene TRBV20-1 combines with J gene TRBJ2-2; D uncertain. V gave up 7 bases and J gave up 4 bases, with 16 bases separating them. The CDR3 covers 14 residues. Germline loops: CDR1 DFQATT, CDR2 SNEGSKA (reference sequence). The CDR3 DNA is TGCAGTGTCCCCCATGAGATTGGCACCGGGGAGCTGTTTTTT. Encoded protein: CSVPHEIGTGELFF.

CDR3 protein: CASSRDSHNTEAFF. In DNA, the CDR3 is TGTGCCAGCAGCCGGGACAGCCACAACACTGAAGCTTTCTTT. The chain has TRBV6-5 and TRBJ1-1; 7 bases align to TRBD1. Germline loops: CDR1 MNHEY, CDR2 SVGAGI. The ends lost 6 bases at V and 2 bases at J; junction bases unmatched: 6. This CDR3 comprises 14 residues.

The sample holds one count of this clonotype. The chain is built from TRBV4-2 and TRBJ1-1; 8 bases are shared with TRBD1. Germline values: CDR1 LGHNA, CDR2 YNFKEQ. The CDR3 is 15 amino acids. V shed 0 bases, J shed 1 base, and the junction held 1 base outside the gene matches. The CDR3 reads CASSQEDRANTEAFF. As DNA, the CDR3 is TGTGCCAGCAGCCAAGAGGACAGGGCGAACACTGAAGCTTTCTTT.

The chain recombines TRBV2 with TRBJ2-1, with no clear D. This CDR3 has 13 amino acids. V was shortened by 8 bases and J by 4 bases, with 12 bases between the two germline ends. Per germline, CDR1 SNHLY and CDR2 FYNNEI. CDR3: CASSGQIYNEQFF. The CDR3 DNA follows: TGTGCCAGCTCTGGGCAGATTTACAATGAGCAGTTCTTC.

This chain links TRBV6-5 with TRBJ1-1; no clear D. The V gene's germline CDR1 is MNHEY and CDR2 SVGAGI. The CDR3 runs to 13 residues. Trimming removed 6 bases at V and 1 base at J, with 9 bases between. Here the CDR3 DNA reads TGTGCCAGCAGGGCATTTAGGAACACTGAAGCTTTCTTT. It specifies CASRAFRNTEAFF.

The chain is built from TRBV5-1 and TRBJ1-1; TRBD1 matches 9 bases. The trim removed 3 bases at V and 6 bases at J, leaving 9 bases unmatched. The length of the CDR3 is 15 residues. In germline, CDR1 is SGHRS, CDR2 YFSETQ. CDR3 amino acids: CASSWGTGREPEAFF. The DNA of the CDR3 is TGCGCCAGCAGCTGGGGGACAGGGAGAGAGCCTGAAGCTTTCTTT. The full variable domain, rest sourced from reference TRBV5-1 and TRBJ1-1, is KAGVTQTPRYLIKTRGQQVTLSCSPISGHRSVSWYQQTPGQGLQFLFEYFSETQRNKGNFPGRFSGRQFSNSRSEMNVSTLELGDSALYLCASSWGTGREPEAFFGQGTRLTVV.

This chain joins TRBV3-1 and TRBJ2-1; D call uncertain. V lost 0 bases and J lost 3, with 9 bases in between. The CDR3 extends over 15 amino acids. The germline V gene has CDR1 LGHDT and CDR2 YNNKEL (reference sequence). For the CDR3, the DNA is TGTGCCAGCAGCCAAGAGTCTGCGGTCTACAATGAGCAGTTCTTC. Its translation is CASSQESAVYNEQFF.

This clonotype was detected only once. The rearrangement uses TRBV3-1 and TRBJ1-2, with a possible D match to TRBD1 (5 bases). CDR3 length: 13 residues. V shed 5 bases and J shed 6 bases, with 13 bases lying between them. Germline V gene lookup returns CDR1 LGHDT and CDR2 YNNKEL (reference sequence). In DNA, the CDR3 is TGTGCCAGCAGCTCCCCAGGGTGGGATGGCTACACCTTC. Its protein product is CASSSPGWDGYTF.

The chain recombines TRBV7-8 with TRBJ2-5, with D unresolved. The V gene lost 0 bases and the J gene lost 2 bases, with 10 bases spanning the gap. Germline V lookup: CDR1 SGHVS, CDR2 FQNEAQ. CDR3 length equals 15 residues. The CDR3 region has the DNA TGTGCCAGCAGCTTAGCGGATCGTATACAAGAGACCCAGTACTTC. Amino acid sequence: CASSLADRIQETQYF.

The chain links TRBV6-5 to TRBJ2-7, with D maybe TRBD1 (6 bases). The CDR3 runs 17 residues. Trimming cost V 0 bases and J 0 bases, with 15 bases left between them. In germline, CDR1 is MNHEY, CDR2 SVGAGI. The CDR3 loop is CASSYSLGGQSSYEQYF. Written as DNA, the CDR3 is TGTGCCAGCAGTTACTCCCTCGGAGGACAGAGCTCCTACGAGCAGTACTTC.

This clonotype occurred once. The CDR3 loop reads CASSLGLAEATQYF. CDR3 DNA sequence: TGTGCCAGTAGCCTCGGGCTAGCGGAAGCTACGCAGTATTTT. The gene calls are TRBV19 and TRBJ2-3; 7 bases align to TRBD2. The germline V gene has CDR1 LNHDA and CDR2 SQIVND (reference sequence). There are 14 residues in the CDR3. V shed 6 bases and J 8 bases; nucleotides not matched to a gene: 11. The whole variable domain, filled in from reference TRBV19 and TRBJ2-3, reads DGGITQSPKYLFRKEGQNVTLSCEQNLNHDAMYWYRQDPGQGLRLIYYSQIVNDFQKGDIAEGYSVSREKKESFPLTVTSAQKNPTAFYLCASSLGLAEATQYFGPGTRLTVL.